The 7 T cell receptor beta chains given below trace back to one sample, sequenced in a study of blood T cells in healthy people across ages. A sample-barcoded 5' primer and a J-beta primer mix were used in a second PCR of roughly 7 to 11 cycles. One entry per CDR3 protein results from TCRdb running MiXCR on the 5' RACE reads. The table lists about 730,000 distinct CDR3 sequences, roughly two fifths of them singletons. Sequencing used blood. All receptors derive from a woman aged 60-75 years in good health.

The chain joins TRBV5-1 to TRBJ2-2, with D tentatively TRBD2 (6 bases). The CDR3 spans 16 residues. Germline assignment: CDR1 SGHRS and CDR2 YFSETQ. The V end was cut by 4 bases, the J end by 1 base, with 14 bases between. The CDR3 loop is CASSPKVAVNTGELFF. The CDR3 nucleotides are TGCGCCAGCAGCCCTAAGGTAGCGGTGAACACCGGGGAGCTGTTTTTT.

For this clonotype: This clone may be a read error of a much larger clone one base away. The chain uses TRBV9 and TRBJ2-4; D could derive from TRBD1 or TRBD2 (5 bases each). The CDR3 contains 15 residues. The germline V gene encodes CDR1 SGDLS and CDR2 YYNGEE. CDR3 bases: TGTGCCAGCAGCGTAGGAACGGGGCTGATTGTCGAGCAGCACTTC. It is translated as CASSVGTGLIVEQHF.

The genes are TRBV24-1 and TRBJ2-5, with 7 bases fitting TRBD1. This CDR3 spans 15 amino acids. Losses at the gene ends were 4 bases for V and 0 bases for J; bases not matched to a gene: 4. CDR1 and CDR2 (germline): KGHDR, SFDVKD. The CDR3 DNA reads TGTGCCACCAGTGACGCCGGGACAGACCAAGAGACCCAGTACTTC. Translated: CATSDAGTDQETQYF.

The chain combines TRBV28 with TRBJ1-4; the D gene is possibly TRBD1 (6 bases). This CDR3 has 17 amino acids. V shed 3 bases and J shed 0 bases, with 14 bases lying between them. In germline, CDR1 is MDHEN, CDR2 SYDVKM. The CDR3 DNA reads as TGTGCCAGCAGTTTCATAGGACAGCAGTCAACTAATGAAAAACTGTTTTTT. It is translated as CASSFIGQQSTNEKLFF.

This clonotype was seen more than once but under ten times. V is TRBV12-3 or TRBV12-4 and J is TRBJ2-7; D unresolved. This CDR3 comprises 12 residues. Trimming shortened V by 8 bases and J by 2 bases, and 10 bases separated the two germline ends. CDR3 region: CASQKAAYEQYF. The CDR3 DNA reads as TGTGCCAGCCAAAAGGCGGCCTACGAGCAGTACTTC.

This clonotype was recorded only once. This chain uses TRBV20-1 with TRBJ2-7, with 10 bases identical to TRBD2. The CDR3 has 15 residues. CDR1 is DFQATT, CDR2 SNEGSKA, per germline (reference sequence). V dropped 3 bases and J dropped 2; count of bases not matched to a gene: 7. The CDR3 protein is CSARGLAGATYEQYF. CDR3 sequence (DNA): TGCAGTGCTAGGGGTCTAGCGGGGGCCACCTACGAGCAGTACTTC.

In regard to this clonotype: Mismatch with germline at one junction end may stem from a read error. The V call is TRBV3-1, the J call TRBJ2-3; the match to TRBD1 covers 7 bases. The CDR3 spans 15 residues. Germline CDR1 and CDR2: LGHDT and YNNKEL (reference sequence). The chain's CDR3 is CASSQDGWGTETQYF. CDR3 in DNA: TGTGCCAGCAGCCAAGATGGGTGGGGGACAGAGACGCAGTATTTT.